Described below is a single T cell receptor beta chain sequence and its context. The data belong to a study of cytomegalovirus exposure and HLA in healthy donors. Produced via immunoSEQ multiplex PCR; TCRdb's table is partial and in-frame only. This sample has about 130,000 clones; roughly 89% occur once, and the top ten carry roughly 1.2%. The junction had 11 bases not matched to a gene; V was cut back by 5 bases and J by 8 bases. The germline gives CDR1 SGHTA, CDR2 FQGNSA. This CDR3 has 15 residues. This receptor was obtained from a woman aged 18 to 35 in good health and CMV-seronegative. Sequencing was performed on PBMCs. V and J are TRBV7-2 and TRBJ1-2; 10 bases align to TRBD1. The CDR3 region has the DNA TGTGCCAGCAGCAGGGGGACAGGGGCAGTGAGGGGCTACACCTTC. It codes for CASSRGTGAVRGYTF. Full variable domain (rest looked up from reference TRBV7-2 and TRBJ1-2): GAGVSQSPSNKVTEKGKDVELRCDPISGHTALYWYRQSLGQGLEFLIYFQGNSAPDKSGLPSDRFSAERTGGSVSTLTIQRTQQEDSAVYLCASSRGTGAVRGYTFGSGTRLTVV.